This TCR beta chain was obtained from a study of blood T cell repertoires in COVID-19. The data were produced by immunoSEQ multiplex PCR, yet TCRdb's version contains in-frame clones alone and is incomplete. The sample lists about 220,000 clones; approximately 83% were seen once. Germline V gene sequence: CDR1 SGHRS, CDR2 YFSETQ. This CDR3 spans 13 amino acids. V was trimmed by 0 bases and J by 5 bases, leaving 7 bases between them. V and J are TRBV5-1 and TRBJ2-3, with a weak D call TRBD2 (5 bases). The source material was peripheral blood. The receptor was derived from a woman aged 30 to 39 who had recovered from COVID-19. The CDR3 reads CASSLGAGDTQYF. DNA of the CDR3: TGCGCCAGCAGCTTGGGTGCGGGAGATACGCAGTATTTT. The variable domain in full, completed from reference TRBV5-1 and TRBJ2-3, reads KAGVTQTPRYLIKTRGQQVTLSCSPISGHRSVSWYQQTPGQGLQFLFEYFSETQRNKGNFPGRFSGRQFSNSRSEMNVSTLELGDSALYLCASSLGAGDTQYFGPGTRLTVL.